This T cell receptor (beta chain) came from a study of post-analysis software for immune sequencing data. Study findings and constraints: Significantly lower normalized Chao1 diversity was found in patients with multiple sclerosis relative to controls. Five or six TRBV segments, TRBV5-6, TRBV5-1 and TRBV20-1 among them, were found more frequent in patients than controls. Samples made in the same batch grouped tightly together by F measure.

For this clonotype: The antigen remains undetermined.

CDR1 is MGHRA, CDR2 YSYEKL, per germline. The V and J ends lost 6 bases and 7 bases respectively, with 19 bases between them. The CDR3 is made up of 16 amino acids. Researchers reported that TCR beta cDNA libraries carried unique molecular identifiers. The source material, 1 to 10 million T cells, gave rise to about 460,000 cDNA molecules. TCRdb independently ran MiXCR on the PCR reads; one entry per CDR3 protein. The sample includes roughly 700,000 distinct CDR3 sequences, about 32% seen only once; the top ten take around 0.56%. The sequence was collected from a girl under 18 with multiple sclerosis. This chain uses TRBV4-1 with TRBJ1-6, with a possible D match to TRBD1 (5 bases). Material: blood. CDR3 amino acids: CASRAVIGAENSPLHF. The CDR3 DNA sequence: TGCGCCAGCAGGGCCGTGATAGGGGCTGAGAATTCACCCCTCCACTTT.